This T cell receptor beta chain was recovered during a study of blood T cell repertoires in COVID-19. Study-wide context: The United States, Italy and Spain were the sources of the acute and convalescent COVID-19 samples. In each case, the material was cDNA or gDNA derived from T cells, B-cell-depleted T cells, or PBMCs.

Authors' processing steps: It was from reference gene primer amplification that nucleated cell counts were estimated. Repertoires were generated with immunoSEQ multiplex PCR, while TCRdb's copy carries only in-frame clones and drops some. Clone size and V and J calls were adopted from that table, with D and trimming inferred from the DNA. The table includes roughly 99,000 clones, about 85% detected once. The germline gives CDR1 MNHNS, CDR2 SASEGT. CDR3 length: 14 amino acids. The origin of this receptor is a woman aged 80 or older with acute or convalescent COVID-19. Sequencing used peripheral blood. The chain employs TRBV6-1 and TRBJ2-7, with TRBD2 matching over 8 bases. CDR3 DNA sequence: TGTGCCAGCAGTCAAGCGGGGGCCTCCACCATGCGGTACGTC. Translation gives CASSQAGASTMRYV.